These 32 T cell receptor beta chains were sequenced from one sample in a study of shared clonotypes between healthy human individuals. Measured with immunoSEQ multiplex PCR; TCRdb has only the in-frame clones, and not every one. There are approximately 2.3 million clones in the sample; 80% to 95% occur only once, and 0.35% to 0.5% lies in the top ten. The sequenced material came from naive CD4+ T cells from PBMCs. Noted subset: CD45RA+ positively selected. Source of these receptors: a man aged 18-30 years in good health. Some clones in this sample may be carry-over from other donors' samples.

The chain couples TRBV18 to TRBJ2-3; 9 bases line up with TRBD2. The V gene end was trimmed by 2 bases and the J gene end by 2 bases; junction bases not matched to a gene: 5. Germline CDR1 is KGHSH and CDR2 is LQKENI. The length of the CDR3 is 16 residues. The CDR3, as DNA: TGTGCCAGCTCACCAAAGCTAGCGGGAAACACAGATACGCAGTATTTT. It translates to CASSPKLAGNTDTQYF.

The CDR3 spells CASSPRAGRGTGELFF. DNA for the CDR3: TGTGCCAGCAGCCCAAGGGCAGGGCGCGGCACCGGGGAGCTGTTTTTT. This rearrangement joins TRBV11-3 to TRBJ2-2; TRBD1 is a possible D gene (5 bases). Trimming removed 5 bases from V and 4 bases from J, with 17 bases in between. The CDR3 runs to 16 residues. In germline, CDR1 is SGHNT, CDR2 YENEEA.

This chain connects TRBV19 to TRBJ2-5, with TRBD1 matching 7 bases. CDR3 length: 12 amino acids. V was pared by 6 bases and J by 4 bases, with 2 bases of the junction left unmatched. CDR1 LNHDA and CDR2 SQIVND come from the germline V gene (reference sequence). The CDR3 sequence: CASRRTGETQYF. The CDR3 coding sequence is TGTGCCAGTAGAAGGACAGGAGAGACCCAGTACTTC.

The chain couples TRBV29-1 to TRBJ2-3, with no clear D. The CDR3 contains 14 residues. The germline V gene has CDR1 SQVTM and CDR2 ANQGSEA. Trimming took 6 bases from V and 1 from J, leaving 14 bases between them. The CDR3 sequence is CSVGLGGGTDTQYF. Here the CDR3 DNA reads TGCAGCGTAGGCCTGGGCGGAGGCACAGATACGCAGTATTTT.

The chain has TRBV28 and TRBJ2-7; D perhaps matches TRBD2 (7 bases). The CDR3 is made up of 16 amino acids. The germline V gene encodes CDR1 MDHEN and CDR2 SYDVKM. Trimming pared 2 bases from V and 5 bases from J, leaving 19 bases between. The CDR3 coding sequence is TGTGCCAGCAGTTTAGCGGGGGCGGGATCACTCCACGAGCAGTACTTC. This codes for CASSLAGAGSLHEQYF.

The CDR3 nucleotides read TGTGCCAGCAGCTCCAGGAGAATAGCGGGAGCTGCTGGGGAGCTGTTTTTT. Protein sequence: CASSSRRIAGAAGELFF. V gene TRBV5-6 combines with J gene TRBJ2-2; 9 nucleotides agree with TRBD2. J lost 8 bases, V lost 3 bases, and 14 bases had no gene match. There are 17 residues in the CDR3. Germline-derived CDR1 and CDR2 are SGHDT and YYEEEE. Drawing the rest from reference TRBV5-6 and TRBJ2-2, the complete variable domain is DAGVTQSPTHLIKTRGQQVTLRCSPKSGHDTVSWYQQALGQGPQFIFQYYEEEERQRGNFPDRFSGHQFPNYSSELNVNALLLGDSALYLCASSSRRIAGAAGELFFGEGSRLTVL.

This chain links TRBV6-6 with TRBJ1-3; the D is unclear. The germline V and J ends were trimmed by 4 bases and 0 bases, with 10 bases remaining between them. Germline CDR1 MNHNY, CDR2 SVGAGI (reference sequence). The CDR3 runs to 15 residues. In DNA, the CDR3 is TGTGCCAGCAGTTCCGCACGCGGCTCTGGAAACACCATATATTTT. It translates to CASSSARGSGNTIYF.

This chain uses TRBV19 with TRBJ2-7; tentatively, D is TRBD1 (5 bases). Trimming removed 6 bases at V and 2 bases at J, with 17 bases between. This CDR3 comprises 15 residues. Germline V lookup: CDR1 LNHDA, CDR2 SQIVND (reference sequence). CDR3 DNA: TGTGCCAGTAGCTTCCGGGCAGGGCCCCCCTACGAGCAGTACTTC. Protein: CASSFRAGPPYEQYF. Full variable domain (missing parts from reference TRBV19 and TRBJ2-7): DGGITQSPKYLFRKEGQNVTLSCEQNLNHDAMYWYRQDPGQGLRLIYYSQIVNDFQKGDIAEGYSVSREKKESFPLTVTSAQKNPTAFYLCASSFRAGPPYEQYFGPGTRLTVT.

The chain links TRBV6-1 to TRBJ2-7; TRBD2 agrees at 10 bases. This CDR3 is 15 amino acids long. Unmatched junction bases numbered 14, after V lost 8 bases and J lost 7 bases. The V gene's germline CDR1 is MNHNS and CDR2 SASEGT. CDR3 sequence reads: CASSLGLAGVSEQYF. Written as DNA, the CDR3 is TGTGCCAGCTCCTTGGGGCTAGCGGGAGTGAGTGAGCAGTACTTC.

The chain is built from TRBV6-1 and TRBJ2-7; 8 nucleotides match TRBD1. Germline V gene data show CDR1 as MNHNS and CDR2 as SASEGT. With V trimmed by 1 base and J by 4 bases, 9 bases remained unmatched. CDR3 length: 16 residues. CDR3 sequence (DNA): TGTGCCAGCAGTGAAGGTTGGGCAGGGGGCTTTTACGAGCAGTACTTC. It yields the protein CASSEGWAGGFYEQYF.

This clone has only one observation. V and J are TRBV7-9 and TRBJ2-2; D gene unclear. Germline V gene lookup returns CDR1 SEHNR and CDR2 FQNEAQ (reference sequence). The germline V and J ends were trimmed by 7 bases and 9 bases, with 9 bases remaining between them. This CDR3 spans 11 amino acids. The CDR3 loop reads CASIPMRELFF. CDR3 nucleotides: TGTGCCAGCATCCCTATGCGGGAGCTGTTTTTT.

The table lists this clone with a count of one. The gene calls are TRBV5-4 and TRBJ2-1, with 9 bases fitting TRBD1. Germline V gene sequence: CDR1 SGHNT, CDR2 YYREEE (reference sequence). The V gene end was trimmed by 5 bases and the J gene end by 6 bases; junction bases not matched to a gene: 3. This CDR3 is built from 13 residues. The CDR3 reads CASRPTGGNEQFF. The CDR3 DNA sequence: TGTGCCAGCAGACCGACAGGGGGCAATGAGCAGTTCTTC.

The V gene is TRBV5-1, the J gene TRBJ2-3, with D perhaps TRBD1 or TRBD2 (5 bases each). This CDR3 spans 16 amino acids. In germline, CDR1 is SGHRS, CDR2 YFSETQ. Between the trimmed V and J ends, which lost 2 bases and 2 bases, there was a span of 15 bases. The CDR3, as DNA: TGCGCCAGCAGCTTCCTCCCCGGGACGCTCACAGATACGCAGTATTTT. This gives the protein CASSFLPGTLTDTQYF.

The CDR3 sequence: CASSKTDSGNTIYF. The CDR3 region has the DNA TGCGCCAGCAGTAAAACAGACTCTGGAAACACCATATATTTT. This chain joins TRBV5-1 and TRBJ1-3; D unresolved. The CDR3 is 14 residues long. Trimming removed 5 bases at V and 0 bases at J, with 9 bases between. In germline, CDR1 is SGHRS, CDR2 YFSETQ.

This clone was seen a single time. The chain carries TRBV29-1 and TRBJ2-2; possible D gene TRBD2, 5 bases. Germline V lookup: CDR1 SQVTM, CDR2 ANQGSEA. Trimming shortened V by 6 bases and J by 1 base, and 9 bases separated the two germline ends. The CDR3 loop spans 13 amino acids. CDR3 DNA sequence: TGCAGCGTAGCACGGGAGAACACCGGGGAGCTGTTTTTT. As protein: CSVARENTGELFF.

The chain combines TRBV2 with TRBJ2-7; D not resolved. V was clipped by 1 base and J by 6 bases, with 7 bases between them. The V gene's germline CDR1 is SNHLY and CDR2 FYNNEI. CDR3 length: 12 residues. The CDR3 DNA sequence: TGTGCCAGCAGTGAAGGGGCAAGCGAGCAGTACTTC. Residues: CASSEGASEQYF. The complete variable domain, with remaining parts taken from reference TRBV2 and TRBJ2-7, reads EPEVTQTPSHQVTQMGQEVILRCVPISNHLYFYWYRQILGQKVEFLVSFYNNEISEKSEIFDDQFSVERPDGSNFTLKIRSTKLEDSAMYFCASSEGASEQYFGPGTRLTVT.

This chain joins TRBV11-2 and TRBJ1-2, with unresolved D. CDR1 is SGHAT, CDR2 FQNNGV, per germline. This CDR3 has 12 amino acids. The V end was cut by 10 bases, the J end by 3 bases, with 12 bases between. In nucleotides, the CDR3 is TGTGCCACCCGGACGTTTGACTATGGCTACACCTTC. Translation: CATRTFDYGYTF.

The chain uses TRBV6-5 and TRBJ2-1; tentative D call: TRBD2 (5 bases). The CDR3 is 14 amino acids. Germline CDR1 MNHEY, CDR2 SVGAGI. V was clipped by 4 bases and J by 10 bases, with 17 bases between them. The CDR3 is CASSWGSALREQFF. CDR3 sequence (DNA): TGTGCCAGCAGTTGGGGTAGCGCCCTCAGGGAGCAGTTCTTC.

The chain combines TRBV9 with TRBJ2-7; possibly TRBD2 for D (6 bases). Trimming took off 0 bases at V and 4 bases at J, with 11 bases between the two ends. This CDR3 region has 14 residues. CDR1 and CDR2 (germline): SGDLS, YYNGEE. The CDR3 DNA follows: TGTGCCAGCAGCGTAGCGAGCGGAGGGTACGAGCAGTACTTC. Its translation: CASSVASGGYEQYF.

The V call is TRBV29-1, the J call TRBJ1-1; 9 positions match TRBD1. Germline V gene data show CDR1 as SQVTM and CDR2 as ANQGSEA. The CDR3 is 14 residues long. The junction had 8 bases not matched to a gene; V was cut back by 4 bases and J by 5 bases. The CDR3 region has the DNA TGCAGCGTTGCTCCAGGACAGGGGCGGACTGAAGCTTTCTTT. It is translated as CSVAPGQGRTEAFF.

This clone showed up just once. The sample carries other DNA sequences with the same CDR3. This chain connects TRBV5-1 to TRBJ1-5; TRBD1 is a possible D gene (5 bases). CDR1 SGHRS and CDR2 YFSETQ come from the germline V gene. The CDR3 covers 14 residues. The V gene lost 4 bases and the J gene lost 2 bases, with 10 bases spanning the gap. The CDR3 region has the DNA TGCGCCAGCAGCGCCGGGACGGGCAATCAGCCCCAGCATTTT. As protein: CASSAGTGNQPQHF. Combining the CDR3 with reference TRBV5-1 and TRBJ1-5 gives the whole variable domain KAGVTQTPRYLIKTRGQQVTLSCSPISGHRSVSWYQQTPGQGLQFLFEYFSETQRNKGNFPGRFSGRQFSNSRSEMNVSTLELGDSALYLCASSAGTGNQPQHFGDGTRLSIL.

The chain uses TRBV7-2 and TRBJ1-1; D gene unclear. Trimming took 2 bases from V and 3 from J, leaving 10 bases between them. Germline loops: CDR1 SGHTA, CDR2 FQGNSA. The CDR3 runs to 14 residues. The CDR3 protein is CASSLPEAYTEAFF. CDR3 nucleotides: TGTGCCAGCAGCTTACCCGAGGCGTACACTGAAGCTTTCTTT. Full variable domain (rest looked up from reference TRBV7-2 and TRBJ1-1): GAGVSQSPSNKVTEKGKDVELRCDPISGHTALYWYRQSLGQGLEFLIYFQGNSAPDKSGLPSDRFSAERTGGSVSTLTIQRTQQEDSAVYLCASSLPEAYTEAFFGQGTRLTVV.

As DNA, the CDR3 is TGCAGCGTTAAATCCGGGACAGGTGTTTCCTACGAGCAGTACTTC. Translating it yields CSVKSGTGVSYEQYF. The V gene is TRBV29-1, the J gene TRBJ2-7; 8 positions match TRBD1. Germline-derived CDR1 and CDR2 are SQVTM and ANQGSEA. The ends lost 5 bases at V and 1 base at J; junction bases unmatched: 10. The length of the CDR3 is 15 residues.

This chain links TRBV18 with TRBJ2-3; no clear D gene. This CDR3 is 16 amino acids long. V lost 0 bases and J 2 bases, leaving 12 bases between the germline ends. Germline V gene lookup returns CDR1 KGHSH and CDR2 LQKENI. The CDR3 is CASSPPGPAPTDTQYF. The CDR3 nucleotides read TGTGCCAGCTCACCACCGGGCCCCGCCCCCACAGATACGCAGTATTTT.

J is TRBJ2-3 and V is TRBV7-9; 10 bases agree with TRBD2. With V trimmed by 6 bases and J by 8 bases, 8 bases remained unmatched. The CDR3 is made up of 14 amino acids. Germline-derived CDR1 and CDR2 are SEHNR and FQNEAQ (reference sequence). CDR3 loop: CASRASGRFGTQYF. Written as DNA, the CDR3 is TGTGCCAGCAGGGCTAGCGGGAGATTTGGTACGCAGTATTTT.

V gene TRBV28 combines with J gene TRBJ1-5; 12 positions match TRBD1. The junction had 8 bases not matched to a gene; V was cut back by 3 bases and J by 2 bases. CDR1 and CDR2 (germline): MDHEN, SYDVKM. The CDR3 is made up of 18 amino acids. Here the CDR3 reads CASSFRDRGRRGNQPQHF. The CDR3 DNA follows: TGTGCCAGCAGTTTCAGGGACAGGGGGCGCAGAGGCAATCAGCCCCAGCATTTT.

This chain joins TRBV7-6 and TRBJ1-1; TRBD1 aligns across 7 bases. This CDR3 has 19 amino acids. V shed 1 base, J shed 4 bases, and the junction held 18 bases outside the gene matches. Per the germline V gene, CDR1 is SGHVS and CDR2 is FNYEAQ. The CDR3 region is CASSLDEANRGGGGTEAFF. The CDR3 DNA is TGTGCCAGCAGCTTAGACGAGGCCAACAGAGGGGGCGGCGGCACTGAAGCTTTCTTT.

The chain uses TRBV6-6 and TRBJ2-3; 10 nucleotides line up with TRBD1. Germline CDR1 is MNHNY and CDR2 is SVGAGI (reference sequence). V dropped 8 bases and J dropped 3; count of bases not matched to a gene: 5. The CDR3 runs 14 residues. CDR3 nucleotides: TGTGCCAGCCTCCGGGACAGGGGAACAGATACGCAGTATTTT. Translation gives CASLRDRGTDTQYF.

The gene calls are TRBV6-1 and TRBJ2-3, with D unresolved. The V end was cut by 6 bases, the J end by 6 bases, with 10 bases between. Germline-derived CDR1 and CDR2 are MNHNS and SASEGT. This CDR3 comprises 12 residues. Here the CDR3 reads CASRESFDTQYF. In DNA form, the CDR3 reads TGTGCCAGCAGGGAGAGTTTCGATACGCAGTATTTT.

The CDR3, as DNA: TGTGCCAGCAGCTTTGAGGGAGCCCGGGGCGGGGAGCTGTTTTTT. Translating gives CASSFEGARGGELFF. V gene TRBV7-9 combines with J gene TRBJ2-2, with D perhaps TRBD2 (5 bases). This CDR3 spans 15 amino acids. The V end lost 3 bases, the J end lost 7 bases, and 15 bases lay between the germline ends. CDR1 is SEHNR and CDR2 is FQNEAQ in the germline V gene (reference sequence).

The J gene is TRBJ1-2, the V gene TRBV4-1; 10 positions agree with TRBD1. Germline V gene sequence: CDR1 MGHRA, CDR2 YSYEKL. There are 16 residues in the CDR3. V was clipped by 3 bases and J by 3 bases; unmatched bases: 7. CDR3 nucleotides: TGCGCCAGCAGCCAGGGTGGGACAGGGGTGTACTATGGCTACACCTTC. Encoded protein: CASSQGGTGVYYGYTF.

The chain combines TRBV27 with TRBJ1-2; TRBD1 aligns across 12 bases. The germline V gene encodes CDR1 MNHEY and CDR2 SMNVEV (reference sequence). With V trimmed by 5 bases and J by 5 bases, 9 bases remained unmatched. The CDR3 is 16 amino acids. The CDR3 region has the DNA TGTGCCAGCAGTCCCGGGACAGGGGGCTCTTTTTATGGCTACACCTTC. It is translated as CASSPGTGGSFYGYTF.